Below, one T cell receptor (beta chain) is given with its context. Per the germline V gene, CDR1 is LNHDA and CDR2 is SQIVND (reference sequence). The CDR3 spans 17 residues. V lost 3 bases, J lost 2 bases, and 18 bases lay in between. Individual cDNA molecules received unique molecular identifiers. TCRdb processed the 5' RACE reads anew with MiXCR; each CDR3 protein has one entry. The data show fewer than 120,000 distinct CDR3 sequences, over 9.5% seen once. This sample was included in a study of early T cells in non-severe SARS-CoV-2 infection. Study background: Bulk RNA isolated from unsorted whole blood underwent sequencing; chains were not paired.

Material: whole blood, obtained at baseline. This receptor was identified in an adult who was a healthcare worker with PCR-confirmed SARS-CoV-2 infection or an uninfected control (not recorded which). The V gene is TRBV19, the J gene TRBJ2-3; D gene unclear. Here the CDR3 DNA reads TGTGCCAGTAGTATCAAACTATCTAGTCCGCCCACAGATACGCAGTATTTT. Amino acids: CASSIKLSSPPTDTQYF.